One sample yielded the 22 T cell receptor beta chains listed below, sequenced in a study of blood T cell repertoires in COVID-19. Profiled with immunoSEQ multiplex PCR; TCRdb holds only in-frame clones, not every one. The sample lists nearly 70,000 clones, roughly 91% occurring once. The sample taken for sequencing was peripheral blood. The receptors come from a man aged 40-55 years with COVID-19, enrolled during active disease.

The CDR3 loop reads CASSPPGLPRNEQYF. The CDR3 DNA follows: TGTGCCAGCTCACCCCCGGGACTCCCAAGAAACGAGCAGTACTTC. The V gene is TRBV18, the J gene TRBJ2-7; D possibly corresponds to TRBD2 (6 bases). Germline values: CDR1 KGHSH, CDR2 LQKENI. V was clipped by 3 bases and J by 5 bases, with 17 bases between them. The CDR3 totals 15 residues. The full variable domain, its missing parts supplied by reference TRBV18 and TRBJ2-7, is NAGVMQNPRHLVRRRGQEARLRCSPMKGHSHVYWYRQLPEEGLKFMVYLQKENIIDESGMPKERFSAEFPKEGPSILRIQQVVRGDSAAYFCASSPPGLPRNEQYFGPGTRLTVT.

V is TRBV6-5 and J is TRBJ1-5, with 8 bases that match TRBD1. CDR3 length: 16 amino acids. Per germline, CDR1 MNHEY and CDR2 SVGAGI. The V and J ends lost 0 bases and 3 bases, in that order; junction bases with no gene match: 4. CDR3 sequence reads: CASSYSGTGDNQPQHF. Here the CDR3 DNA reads TGTGCCAGCAGTTACTCTGGGACAGGCGACAATCAGCCCCAGCATTTT.

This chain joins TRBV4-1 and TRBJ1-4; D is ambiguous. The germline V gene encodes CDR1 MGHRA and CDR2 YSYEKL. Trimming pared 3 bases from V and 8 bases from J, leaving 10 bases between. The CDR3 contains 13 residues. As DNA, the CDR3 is TGCGCCAGCAGCCAGCTGAGGGTCGAAAAACTGTTTTTT. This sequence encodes CASSQLRVEKLFF.

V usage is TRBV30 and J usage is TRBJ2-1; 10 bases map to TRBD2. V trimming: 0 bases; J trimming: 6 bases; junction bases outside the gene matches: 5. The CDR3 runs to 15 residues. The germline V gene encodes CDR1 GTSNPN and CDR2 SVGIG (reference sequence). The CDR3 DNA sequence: TGTGCCTGGAGTGTGGGGCTAGCGGGGGTCAATGAGCAGTTCTTC. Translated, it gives CAWSVGLAGVNEQFF.

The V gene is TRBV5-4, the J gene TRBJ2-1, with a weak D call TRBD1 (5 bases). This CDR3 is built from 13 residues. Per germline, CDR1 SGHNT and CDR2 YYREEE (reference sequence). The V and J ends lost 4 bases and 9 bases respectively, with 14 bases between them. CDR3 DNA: TGTGCCAGCAGCCCAACCAACAGGCTTGAGCAGTTCTTC. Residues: CASSPTNRLEQFF.

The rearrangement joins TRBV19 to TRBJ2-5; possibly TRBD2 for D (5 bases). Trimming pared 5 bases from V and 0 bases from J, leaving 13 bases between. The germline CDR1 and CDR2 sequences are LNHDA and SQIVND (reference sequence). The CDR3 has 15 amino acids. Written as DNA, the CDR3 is TGTGCCAGTAGTCCGGCGGGTCCTAACCAAGAGACCCAGTACTTC. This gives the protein CASSPAGPNQETQYF. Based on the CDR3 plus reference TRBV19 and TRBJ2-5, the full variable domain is DGGITQSPKYLFRKEGQNVTLSCEQNLNHDAMYWYRQDPGQGLRLIYYSQIVNDFQKGDIAEGYSVSREKKESFPLTVTSAQKNPTAFYLCASSPAGPNQETQYFGPGTRLLVL.

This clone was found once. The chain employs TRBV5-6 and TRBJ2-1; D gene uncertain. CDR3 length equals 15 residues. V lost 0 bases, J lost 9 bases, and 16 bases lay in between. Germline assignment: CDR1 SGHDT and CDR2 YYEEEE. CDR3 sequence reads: CASSLGPPPQREQFF. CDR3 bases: TGTGCCAGCAGCTTGGGGCCTCCCCCCCAGCGTGAGCAGTTCTTC.

The CDR3 nucleotides read TGTGCCAGCAGTGAAACCGGGACAGGGAACACTGAAGCTTTCTTT. Protein product: CASSETGTGNTEAFF. The rearrangement uses TRBV2 and TRBJ1-1; 8 bases agree with TRBD1. The germline CDR1 and CDR2 sequences are SNHLY and FYNNEI. This CDR3 comprises 15 residues. With V trimmed by 2 bases and J by 1 base, 3 bases remained unmatched.

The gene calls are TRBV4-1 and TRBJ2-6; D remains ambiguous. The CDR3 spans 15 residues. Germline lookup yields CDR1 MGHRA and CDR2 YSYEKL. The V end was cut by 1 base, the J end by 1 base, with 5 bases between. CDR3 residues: CASSQARSGANVLTF. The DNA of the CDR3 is TGCGCCAGCAGCCAAGCACGGTCTGGGGCCAACGTCCTGACTTTC.

The CDR3 reads CASSRGQNTDTQYF. In DNA form, the CDR3 reads TGTGCCAGCAGCCGAGGACAGAACACAGATACGCAGTATTTT. The rearrangement uses TRBV5-6 and TRBJ2-3; TRBD1 is a possible D gene (6 bases). The germline V gene has CDR1 SGHDT and CDR2 YYEEEE. V lost 4 bases and J 2 bases, leaving 11 bases between the germline ends. CDR3 length: 14 residues.

This CDR3 is CASSFTSGSSYNEQFF. CDR3 nucleotides: TGCGCCAGCAGCTTTACTAGCGGAAGCTCCTACAATGAGCAGTTCTTC. V usage is TRBV5-1 and J usage is TRBJ2-1; 8 nucleotides line up with TRBD2. The CDR3 runs to 16 residues. V gave up 2 bases and J gave up 0 bases; unmatched junction bases: 4. In germline, CDR1 is SGHRS, CDR2 YFSETQ. Drawing the rest from reference TRBV5-1 and TRBJ2-1, the complete variable domain is KAGVTQTPRYLIKTRGQQVTLSCSPISGHRSVSWYQQTPGQGLQFLFEYFSETQRNKGNFPGRFSGRQFSNSRSEMNVSTLELGDSALYLCASSFTSGSSYNEQFFGPGTRLTVL.

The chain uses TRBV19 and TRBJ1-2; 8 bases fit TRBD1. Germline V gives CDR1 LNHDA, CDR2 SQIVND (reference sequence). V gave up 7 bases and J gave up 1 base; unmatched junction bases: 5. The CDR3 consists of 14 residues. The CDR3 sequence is CASKAGQDNYGYTF. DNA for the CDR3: TGTGCCAGTAAGGCGGGACAGGATAACTATGGCTACACCTTC. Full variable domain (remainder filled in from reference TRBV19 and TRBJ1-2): DGGITQSPKYLFRKEGQNVTLSCEQNLNHDAMYWYRQDPGQGLRLIYYSQIVNDFQKGDIAEGYSVSREKKESFPLTVTSAQKNPTAFYLCASKAGQDNYGYTFGSGTRLTVV.

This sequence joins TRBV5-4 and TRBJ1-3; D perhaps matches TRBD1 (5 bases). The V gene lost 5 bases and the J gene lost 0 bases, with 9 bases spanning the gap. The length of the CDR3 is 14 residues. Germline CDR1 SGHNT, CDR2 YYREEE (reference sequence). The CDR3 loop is CASSLGASGNTIYF. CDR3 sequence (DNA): TGTGCCAGCAGTTTAGGGGCCTCTGGAAACACCATATATTTT.

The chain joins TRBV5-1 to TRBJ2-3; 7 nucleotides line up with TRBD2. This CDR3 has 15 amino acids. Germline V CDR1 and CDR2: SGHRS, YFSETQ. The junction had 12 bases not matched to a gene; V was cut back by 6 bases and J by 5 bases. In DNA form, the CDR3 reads TGCGCCAGCACCACTATGGGAGGGACCGGAGATACGCAGTATTTT. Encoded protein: CASTTMGGTGDTQYF.

DNA of the CDR3: TGTGCCAGCAGTTACGGGCAGACGAACACTGAAGCTTTCTTT. Protein product: CASSYGQTNTEAFF. V gene TRBV6-2 or TRBV6-3 combines with J gene TRBJ1-1; D not certain. The CDR3 spans 14 residues. Trimming took 2 bases from V and 1 from J, leaving 8 bases between them. Germline values: CDR1 MNHEY, CDR2 SVGEGT.

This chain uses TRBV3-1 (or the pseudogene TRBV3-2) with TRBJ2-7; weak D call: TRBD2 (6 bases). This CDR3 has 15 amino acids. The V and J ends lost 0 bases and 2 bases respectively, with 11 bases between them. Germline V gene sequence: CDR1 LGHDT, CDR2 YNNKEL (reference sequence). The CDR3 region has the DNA TGTGCCAGCAGCCAAGACGGGACTTCAACCTACGAGCAGTACTTC. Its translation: CASSQDGTSTYEQYF.

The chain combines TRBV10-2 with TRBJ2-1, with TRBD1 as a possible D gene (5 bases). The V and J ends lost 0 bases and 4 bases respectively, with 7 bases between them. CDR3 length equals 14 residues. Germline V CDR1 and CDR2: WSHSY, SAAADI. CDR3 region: CASSESGPYNEQFF. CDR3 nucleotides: TGCGCCAGCAGTGAGTCGGGGCCTTACAATGAGCAGTTCTTC.

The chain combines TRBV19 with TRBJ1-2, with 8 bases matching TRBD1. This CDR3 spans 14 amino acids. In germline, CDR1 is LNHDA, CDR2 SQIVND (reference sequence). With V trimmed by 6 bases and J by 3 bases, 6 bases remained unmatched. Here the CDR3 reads CASRETGAHYGYTF. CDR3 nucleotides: TGTGCCAGTAGGGAGACAGGGGCTCACTATGGCTACACCTTC.

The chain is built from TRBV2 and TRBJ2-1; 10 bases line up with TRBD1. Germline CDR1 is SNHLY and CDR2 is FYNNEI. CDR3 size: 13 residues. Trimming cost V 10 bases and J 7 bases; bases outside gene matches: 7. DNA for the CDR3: TGTGCCACCCAGACAGGGGGCATAAATGAGCAGTTCTTC. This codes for CATQTGGINEQFF.

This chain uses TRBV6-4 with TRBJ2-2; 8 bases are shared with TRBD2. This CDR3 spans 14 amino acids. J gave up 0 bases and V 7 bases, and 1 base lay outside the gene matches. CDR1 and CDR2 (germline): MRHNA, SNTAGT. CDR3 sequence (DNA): TGTGCCAGCAAACTAGCGGCGAACACCGGGGAGCTGTTTTTT. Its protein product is CASKLAANTGELFF.

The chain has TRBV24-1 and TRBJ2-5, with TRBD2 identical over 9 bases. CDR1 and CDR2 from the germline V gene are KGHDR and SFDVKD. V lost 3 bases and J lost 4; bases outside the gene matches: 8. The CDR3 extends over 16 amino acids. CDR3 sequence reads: CATSDPAGLAVETQYF. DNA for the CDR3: TGTGCCACCAGTGATCCGGCGGGACTAGCAGTAGAGACCCAGTACTTC.

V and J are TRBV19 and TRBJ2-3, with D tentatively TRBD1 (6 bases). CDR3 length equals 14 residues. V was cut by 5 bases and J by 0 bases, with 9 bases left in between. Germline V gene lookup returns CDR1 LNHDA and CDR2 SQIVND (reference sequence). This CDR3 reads CASSQGISTDTQYF. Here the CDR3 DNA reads TGTGCCAGTAGTCAGGGGATCAGCACAGATACGCAGTATTTT.